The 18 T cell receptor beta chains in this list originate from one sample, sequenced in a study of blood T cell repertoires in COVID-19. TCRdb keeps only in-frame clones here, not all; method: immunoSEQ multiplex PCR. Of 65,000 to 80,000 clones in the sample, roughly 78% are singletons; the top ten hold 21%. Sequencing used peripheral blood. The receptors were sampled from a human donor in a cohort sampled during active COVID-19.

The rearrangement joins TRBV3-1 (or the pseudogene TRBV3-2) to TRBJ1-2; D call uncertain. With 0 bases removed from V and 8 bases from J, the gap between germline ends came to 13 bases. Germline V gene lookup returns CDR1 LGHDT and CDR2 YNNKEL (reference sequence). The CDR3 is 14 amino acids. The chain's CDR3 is CASSQDLRVRGYTF. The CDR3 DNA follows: TGTGCCAGCAGCCAAGATCTACGGGTAAGAGGCTACACCTTC.

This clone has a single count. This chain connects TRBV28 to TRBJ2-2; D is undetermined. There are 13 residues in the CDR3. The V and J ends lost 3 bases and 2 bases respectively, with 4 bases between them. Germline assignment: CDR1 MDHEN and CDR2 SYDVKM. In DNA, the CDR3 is TGTGCCAGCAGTTTCCAAAACACCGGGGAGCTGTTTTTT. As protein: CASSFQNTGELFF.

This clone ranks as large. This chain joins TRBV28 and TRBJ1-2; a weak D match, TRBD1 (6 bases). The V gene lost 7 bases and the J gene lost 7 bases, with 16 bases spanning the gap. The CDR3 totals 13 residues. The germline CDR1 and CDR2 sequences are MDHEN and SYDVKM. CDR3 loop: CASTLTGSFGYTF. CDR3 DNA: TGTGCCAGCACCCTCACAGGGTCTTTTGGCTACACCTTC.

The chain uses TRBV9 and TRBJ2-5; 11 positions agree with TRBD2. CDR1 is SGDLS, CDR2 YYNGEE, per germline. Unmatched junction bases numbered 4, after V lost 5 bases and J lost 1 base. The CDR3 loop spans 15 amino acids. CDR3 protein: CASSTGLAAQETQYF. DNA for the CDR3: TGTGCCAGCAGTACGGGACTAGCGGCCCAAGAGACCCAGTACTTC.

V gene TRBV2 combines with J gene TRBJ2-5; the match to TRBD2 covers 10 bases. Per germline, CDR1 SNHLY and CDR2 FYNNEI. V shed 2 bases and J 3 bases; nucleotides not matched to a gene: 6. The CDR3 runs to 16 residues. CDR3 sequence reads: CASSEQGLAGEETQYF. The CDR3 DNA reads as TGTGCCAGCAGTGAACAAGGGCTAGCGGGGGAAGAGACCCAGTACTTC.

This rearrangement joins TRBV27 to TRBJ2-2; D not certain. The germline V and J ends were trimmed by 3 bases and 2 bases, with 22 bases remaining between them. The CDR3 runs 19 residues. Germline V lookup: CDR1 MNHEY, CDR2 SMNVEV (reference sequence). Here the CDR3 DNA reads TGTGCCAGCAGTTTTGAGGTTTTCCCATCCCGGAAAAACACCGGGGAGCTGTTTTTT. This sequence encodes CASSFEVFPSRKNTGELFF.

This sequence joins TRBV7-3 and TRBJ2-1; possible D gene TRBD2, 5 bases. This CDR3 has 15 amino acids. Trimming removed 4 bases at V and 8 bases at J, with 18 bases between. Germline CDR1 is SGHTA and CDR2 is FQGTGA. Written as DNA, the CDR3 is TGTGCCAGCAGCTCCCCGGGAACCCCACGTCATGAGCAGTTCTTC. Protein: CASSSPGTPRHEQFF.

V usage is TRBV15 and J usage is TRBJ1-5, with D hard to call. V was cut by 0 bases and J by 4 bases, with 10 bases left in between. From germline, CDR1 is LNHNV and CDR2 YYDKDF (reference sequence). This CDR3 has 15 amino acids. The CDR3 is CATSREGRINQPQHF. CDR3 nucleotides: TGTGCCACCAGCAGAGAAGGGAGAATTAATCAGCCCCAGCATTTT.

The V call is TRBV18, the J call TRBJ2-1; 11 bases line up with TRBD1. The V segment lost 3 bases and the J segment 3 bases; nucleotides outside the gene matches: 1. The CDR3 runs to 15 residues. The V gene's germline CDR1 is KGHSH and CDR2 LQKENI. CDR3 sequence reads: CASSPDRGRYNEQFF. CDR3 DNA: TGTGCCAGCTCACCGGACAGGGGGCGCTACAATGAGCAGTTCTTC.

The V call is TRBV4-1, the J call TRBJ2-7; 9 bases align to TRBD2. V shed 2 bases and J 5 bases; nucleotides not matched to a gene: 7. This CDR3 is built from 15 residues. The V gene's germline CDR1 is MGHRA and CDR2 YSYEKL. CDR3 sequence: CASSQSGTSFHEQYF. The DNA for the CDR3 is TGCGCCAGCAGCCAATCCGGGACTAGCTTCCACGAGCAGTACTTC.

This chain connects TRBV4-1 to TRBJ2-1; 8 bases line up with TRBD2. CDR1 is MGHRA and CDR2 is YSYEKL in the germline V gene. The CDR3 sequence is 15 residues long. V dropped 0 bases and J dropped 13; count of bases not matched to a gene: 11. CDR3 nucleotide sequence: TGCGCCAGCAGCCAAGAGGGCGGGGGGACCAAACACCAGTTCTTC. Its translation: CASSQEGGGTKHQFF.

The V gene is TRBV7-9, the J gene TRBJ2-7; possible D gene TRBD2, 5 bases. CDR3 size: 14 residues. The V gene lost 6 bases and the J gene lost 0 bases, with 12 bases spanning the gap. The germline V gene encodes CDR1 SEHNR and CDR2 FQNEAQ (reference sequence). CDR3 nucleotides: TGTGCCAGCAGACGCCCCGGGGACTCCTACGAGCAGTACTTC. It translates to CASRRPGDSYEQYF.

The DNA for the CDR3 is TGTGCCAGCTCACCACCGACAGCGGGGAACACTGAAGCTTTCTTT. Residues: CASSPPTAGNTEAFF. V and J are TRBV18 and TRBJ1-1, with D possibly TRBD1 on 5 matching bases. Germline values: CDR1 KGHSH, CDR2 LQKENI. The CDR3 extends over 15 amino acids. With 0 bases removed from V and 1 base from J, the gap between germline ends came to 9 bases.

This CDR3 is CASSATSLETQYF. The CDR3 DNA follows: TGTGCCAGCAGCGCTACTAGCTTAGAGACCCAGTACTTC. The genes are TRBV7-2 and TRBJ2-5, with TRBD2 as a possible D gene (6 bases). Germline CDR1 is SGHTA and CDR2 is FQGNSA. The length of the CDR3 is 13 residues. Trimming pared 5 bases from V and 4 bases from J, leaving 11 bases between.

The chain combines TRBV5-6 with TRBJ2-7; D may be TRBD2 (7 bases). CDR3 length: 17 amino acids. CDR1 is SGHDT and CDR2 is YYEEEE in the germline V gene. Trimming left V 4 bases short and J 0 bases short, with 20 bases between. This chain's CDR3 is CASSLAGGALSSYEQYF. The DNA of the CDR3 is TGTGCCAGCAGCCTCGCTGGGGGGGCGTTAAGCTCCTACGAGCAGTACTTC. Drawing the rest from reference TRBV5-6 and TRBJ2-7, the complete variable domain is DAGVTQSPTHLIKTRGQQVTLRCSPKSGHDTVSWYQQALGQGPQFIFQYYEEEERQRGNFPDRFSGHQFPNYSSELNVNALLLGDSALYLCASSLAGGALSSYEQYFGPGTRLTVT.

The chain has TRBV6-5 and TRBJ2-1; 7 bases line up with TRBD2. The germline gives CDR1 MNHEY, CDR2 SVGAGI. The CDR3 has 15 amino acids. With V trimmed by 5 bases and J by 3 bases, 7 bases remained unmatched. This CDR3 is CASSKRRGGYNEQFF. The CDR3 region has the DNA TGTGCCAGCAGTAAACGCCGCGGGGGCTACAATGAGCAGTTCTTC.

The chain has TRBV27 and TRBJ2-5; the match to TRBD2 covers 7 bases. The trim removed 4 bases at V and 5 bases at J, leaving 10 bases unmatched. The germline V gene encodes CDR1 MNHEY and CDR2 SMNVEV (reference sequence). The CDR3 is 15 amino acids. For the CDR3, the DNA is TGTGCCAGCAGTTCCGGGGGAGGGAGGGCGGAGACCCAGTACTTC. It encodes CASSSGGGRAETQYF.

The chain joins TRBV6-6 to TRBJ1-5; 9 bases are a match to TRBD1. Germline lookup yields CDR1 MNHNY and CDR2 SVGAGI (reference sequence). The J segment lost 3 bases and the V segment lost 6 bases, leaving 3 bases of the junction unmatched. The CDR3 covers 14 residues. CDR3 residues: CASRDRGSNQPQHF. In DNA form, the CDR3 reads TGTGCCAGCAGGGACAGGGGTTCCAATCAGCCCCAGCATTTT.